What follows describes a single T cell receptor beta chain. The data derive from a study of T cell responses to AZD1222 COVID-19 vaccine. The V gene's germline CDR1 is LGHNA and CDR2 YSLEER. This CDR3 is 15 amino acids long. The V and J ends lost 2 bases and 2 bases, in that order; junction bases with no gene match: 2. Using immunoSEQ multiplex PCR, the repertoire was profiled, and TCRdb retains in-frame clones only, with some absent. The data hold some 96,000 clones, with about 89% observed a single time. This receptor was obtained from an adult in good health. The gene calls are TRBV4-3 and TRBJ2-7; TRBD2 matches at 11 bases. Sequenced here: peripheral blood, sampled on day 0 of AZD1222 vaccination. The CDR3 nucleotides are TGCGCCAGCAGCCAACGACTAGCGGGGACCTACGAGCAGTACTTC. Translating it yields CASSQRLAGTYEQYF.